The entry below describes one T cell receptor beta chain. Its antigen is undetermined. The record originates from a study of early T cells in non-severe SARS-CoV-2 infection. Study-level information: The chains were unpaired, and the sequenced material was bulk RNA from unsorted whole blood.

The V gene lost 5 bases and the J gene lost 7 bases, with 17 bases spanning the gap. Germline V gene sequence: CDR1 MNHNY, CDR2 SVGAGI (reference sequence). CDR3 size: 14 residues. Separate cDNA molecules each had unique molecular identifiers attached to them. MiXCR, run by TCRdb on the 5' RACE reads, gives a single entry per CDR3 protein. The data hold roughly 72,000 distinct CDR3 sequences, with roughly 12% observed a single time. The study, taken as a whole, reports: The study's VDJdb matching favored anti-spike CD8 responses and missed private and CD4 specificities.

The sequenced sample was whole blood. This TCR was sampled from an adult who was a healthcare worker with PCR-confirmed SARS-CoV-2 infection or an uninfected control (not recorded which). The V call is TRBV6-6, the J call TRBJ1-1; TRBD1 might be the D (6 bases). The CDR3 loop is CASSNRDTLNEAFF. In DNA, the CDR3 is TGTGCCAGCAGTAACCGGGACACGCTTAATGAAGCTTTCTTT.